This TCR beta chain is from a study of cytomegalovirus exposure and HLA in healthy donors. It was with 60 Vbeta and 13 Jbeta primers that the PCR ran. TCRdb keeps only in-frame clones here, not all; method: immunoSEQ multiplex PCR. Among fewer than 200,000 clones listed, about 81% were seen once. Notes on the study in general: Researchers catalogued 164 TCR beta chains as cytomegalovirus-associated.

Note on this clone: The antigen is not known.

Input material: PBMCs. This receptor was obtained from a girl under 18 in good health and CMV-seropositive.

The CDR3 here is CASSLTSGSGANVLTF. The CDR3 DNA is TGCGCCAGCAGCTTGACTAGCGGTTCTGGGGCCAACGTCCTGACTTTC. V is TRBV5-1 and J is TRBJ2-6; TRBD2 agrees at 8 bases. Germline loops: CDR1 SGHRS, CDR2 YFSETQ. The CDR3 covers 16 residues. V lost 1 base to trimming and J lost 1 base; unmatched junction nucleotides: 1.